This T cell receptor (beta chain) is drawn from a study of cytomegalovirus exposure and HLA in healthy donors. Study-wide background: Falling in the Caucasian-associated ancestry cluster were 65% to 90% of 398 genotyped donors. Study findings and constraints: Sequencing likely generated an artifact that appeared as a cluster of highly shared sequence variants. The presence/absence work took it that sequencing depth was about the same across donors.

Worth noting for this clone: What it binds is not known.

In the PCR, 60 Vbeta and 13 Jbeta primers were used. Only in-frame clones appear in the TCRdb table, and some are missing; sequencing was by immunoSEQ multiplex PCR. The sample yields 200,000 to 300,000 clones, around 81% seen once. V lost 9 bases, J lost 0 bases, and 12 bases lay in between. This CDR3 spans 14 amino acids. The V gene's germline CDR1 is ENHRY and CDR2 SYGVKD. Those who donated were healthy bone marrow donors. The TCR was taken from a woman between 55 and 75 years old in good health and CMV-seropositive. The sample consisted of PBMCs. This chain joins TRBV10-3 and TRBJ1-3, with D unresolved. In nucleotides, the CDR3 is TGTGCCATTGGCGACATTATCTCTGGAAACACCATATATTTT. It translates to CAIGDIISGNTIYF.